The count of the clone carrying this TCR beta chain is one. As yet, its antigen is unknown. These data belong to a study of chemoradiotherapy in HPV16-positive cancers. About the research overall: Candidate HPV-specific T-cell clones and common TCR motifs came from functional assays in a couple of HPV16-positive patients.

General study findings and limits: Candidate HPV-specific clones and E7-related TCR motifs grew in tumor during treatment.

The CDR3 extends over 16 amino acids. V was trimmed by 4 bases and J by 2 bases, leaving 18 bases between them. Germline assignment: CDR1 SGHDT and CDR2 YYEEEE. Clones were read by immunoSEQ multiplex PCR, and TCRdb kept only the in-frame ones, dropping some. The sample carries 3,400 or so clones, about 88% recorded once. This clonotype was obtained from a human donor with HPV-associated anogenital cancer. The rearrangement uses TRBV5-6 and TRBJ1-2; D is undetermined. This specimen was tumor tissue, taken from a patient who underwent chemoradiotherapy. The CDR3 loop reads CASSSSHRTYNYGYTF. The CDR3 DNA reads TGTGCCAGCAGCAGCTCCCACAGAACTTACAACTATGGCTACACCTTC.